Shown below are 26 T cell receptor beta chains from a single sample sequenced in a study of identical twins. TCRdb used MiXCR to reprocess the 5' RACE reads, holding one entry per CDR3 protein. The table records 500,000 to 700,000 distinct CDR3 sequences, about 7.6% of them present only once. This sample was also put to use in a study of yellow fever vaccine responses in identical twins.

Input material: PBMCs. Source of these receptors: a woman aged 18-35 years in good health.

In its sample, this clonotype was seen many times. The chain combines TRBV24-1 with TRBJ2-5, with 9 bases matching TRBD2. V lost 4 bases to trimming and J lost 0 bases; unmatched junction nucleotides: 14. This CDR3 is built from 19 residues. Germline V gives CDR1 KGHDR, CDR2 SFDVKD. The DNA for the CDR3 is TGTGCCACCAGTGACTCCCGACCCGGGAGCGGGGGGCACCAAGAGACCCAGTACTTC. Its translation: CATSDSRPGSGGHQETQYF.

The chain has TRBV27 and TRBJ2-1, with 8 bases fitting TRBD2. The CDR3 totals 14 residues. The germline gives CDR1 MNHEY, CDR2 SMNVEV (reference sequence). V lost 5 bases and J lost 7; bases outside the gene matches: 7. As DNA, the CDR3 is TGTGCCAGCAGTAAGAGCGGGAGTGAGAATGAGCAGTTCTTC. Encoded protein: CASSKSGSENEQFF.

This clonotype was observed many times. This chain links TRBV12-3 or TRBV12-4 with TRBJ1-1; 9 bases are shared with TRBD1. This CDR3 has 15 amino acids. Unmatched junction bases numbered 6, after V lost 6 bases and J lost 1 base. This CDR3 is CASSNRTGANTEAFF. The CDR3 DNA reads TGTGCCAGCAGCAACCGGACAGGGGCGAACACTGAAGCTTTCTTT.

This clonotype appeared many times. The genes are TRBV2 and TRBJ1-1, with D unresolved. The germline CDR1 and CDR2 sequences are SNHLY and FYNNEI. V lost 2 bases and J lost 7, with 5 bases in between. The CDR3 runs 11 residues. The CDR3 nucleotides read TGTGCCAGCAGTGAACTTTATGAAGCTTTCTTT. Protein: CASSELYEAFF.

This clonotype was detected ten times or more. The J gene is TRBJ1-3, the V gene TRBV15; D gene unclear. Germline CDR1 reads LNHNV; CDR2 reads YYDKDF (reference sequence). Trimming removed 0 bases from V and 7 bases from J, with 13 bases in between. This CDR3 has 15 amino acids. Here the CDR3 reads CATSRERGGGNTIYF. The CDR3 DNA reads as TGTGCCACCAGCAGAGAGCGGGGAGGTGGGAACACCATATATTTT.

This clonotype was counted a few times. This sequence joins TRBV20-1 and TRBJ2-1; the D gene is possibly TRBD2 (5 bases). Germline V gene lookup returns CDR1 DFQATT and CDR2 SNEGSKA (reference sequence). This CDR3 is 14 amino acids long. Trimming stripped 5 bases from V and 0 bases from J, with 11 bases between. The chain's CDR3 is CSAGRGFSYNEQFF. In DNA, the CDR3 is TGCAGTGCTGGACGGGGATTCTCCTACAATGAGCAGTTCTTC.

The chain links TRBV5-1 to TRBJ2-7; D is possibly TRBD1 (5 bases). Between the trimmed V and J ends, which lost 0 bases and 3 bases, there was a span of 10 bases. The CDR3 contains 14 residues. CDR1 and CDR2 (germline): SGHRS, YFSETQ. CDR3 in DNA: TGCGCCAGCAGCTTGGACCAGGGCAACTACGAGCAGTACTTC. Translation gives CASSLDQGNYEQYF.

This clonotype was counted only a few times. CDR3 bases: TGTGCCAGCAGCGTAGAAGGGCAGCCCTCCTACGAGCAGTACTTC. Translation: CASSVEGQPSYEQYF. The chain couples TRBV9 to TRBJ2-7; no clear D gene. The CDR3 totals 15 residues. The germline V and J ends were trimmed by 0 bases and 0 bases, with 10 bases remaining between them. CDR1 is SGDLS, CDR2 YYNGEE, per germline.

This clonotype was counted many times. The J gene is TRBJ2-7, the V gene TRBV7-9; D is ambiguous. The germline V gene encodes CDR1 SEHNR and CDR2 FQNEAQ (reference sequence). This CDR3 has 11 amino acids. Trimming left V 7 bases short and J 3 bases short, with 7 bases between. CDR3 sequence (DNA): TGTGCCAGCAAGGGCCACTACGAGCAGTACTTC. Translated, it gives CASKGHYEQYF. Full variable domain (missing parts from reference TRBV7-9 and TRBJ2-7): DTGVSQNPRHKITKRGQNVTFRCDPISEHNRLYWYRQTLGQGPEFLTYFQNEAQLEKSRLLSDRFSAERPKGSFSTLEIQRTEQGDSAMYLCASKGHYEQYFGPGTRLTVT.

This clonotype has more than one count but fewer than ten. The rearrangement uses TRBV27 and TRBJ2-7; TRBD2 matches 9 bases. The germline CDR1 and CDR2 sequences are MNHEY and SMNVEV (reference sequence). The trim removed 2 bases at V and 3 bases at J, leaving 11 bases unmatched. The CDR3 loop spans 17 amino acids. This chain's CDR3 is CASSLVLAGTIGYEQYF. CDR3 coding DNA: TGTGCCAGCAGTTTAGTCCTAGCGGGAACGATCGGCTACGAGCAGTACTTC.

In this sample, this clonotype turned up many times. The V and J genes are TRBV5-1 and TRBJ2-1, with 12 bases matching TRBD2. The CDR3 spans 14 residues. In germline, CDR1 is SGHRS, CDR2 YFSETQ. The junction had 6 bases not matched to a gene; V was cut back by 7 bases and J by 7 bases. CDR3 in amino acids: CASRRLAGENEQFF. DNA for the CDR3: TGCGCCAGCCGAAGACTAGCGGGGGAGAATGAGCAGTTCTTC. The full variable domain, its missing parts supplied by reference TRBV5-1 and TRBJ2-1, is KAGVTQTPRYLIKTRGQQVTLSCSPISGHRSVSWYQQTPGQGLQFLFEYFSETQRNKGNFPGRFSGRQFSNSRSEMNVSTLELGDSALYLCASRRLAGENEQFFGPGTRLTVL.

This clonotype showed up many times. V usage is TRBV5-6 and J usage is TRBJ2-2; 7 positions match TRBD2. After removal of 2 bases from V and 1 base from J, the junction contained 5 bases not matched to a gene. The CDR3 runs 16 residues. Germline values: CDR1 SGHDT, CDR2 YYEEEE. CDR3 region: CASSLRLAVNTGELFF. CDR3 sequence (DNA): TGTGCCAGCAGCTTAAGGCTAGCGGTGAACACCGGGGAGCTGTTTTTT.

This chain connects TRBV20-1 to TRBJ2-7, with D possibly matching TRBD2 (5 bases). CDR1 DFQATT and CDR2 SNEGSKA come from the germline V gene (reference sequence). V was shortened by 4 bases and J by 1 base, with 17 bases between the two germline ends. CDR3 size: 15 residues. The CDR3 DNA is TGCAGTGCTATAGTGGCTAGCTCAATGTCCTACGAGCAGTACTTC. This codes for CSAIVASSMSYEQYF.

This clonotype was recorded many times. J is TRBJ1-2 and V is TRBV12-3 or TRBV12-4; possibly TRBD1 for D (5 bases). The CDR3 runs 13 residues. V was cut by 6 bases and J by 3 bases, with 11 bases left in between. The CDR3 DNA reads TGTGCCAGCAGCTCAGGGAGTTACTATGGCTACACCTTC. This gives the protein CASSSGSYYGYTF.

This clonotype was seen ten or more times. The chain recombines TRBV29-1 with TRBJ2-3, with TRBD2 identical over 7 bases. The CDR3 totals 13 residues. Trimming took 6 bases from V and 4 from J; bases not matched to a gene: 7. Germline CDR1 is SQVTM and CDR2 is ANQGSEA. The CDR3 loop reads CSVAGLLPDTQYF. CDR3 DNA: TGCAGCGTCGCGGGACTACTTCCAGATACGCAGTATTTT.

The chain uses TRBV27 and TRBJ2-2, with TRBD2 as a possible D gene (5 bases). The germline CDR1 and CDR2 sequences are MNHEY and SMNVEV (reference sequence). This CDR3 contains 15 residues. V was cut by 5 bases and J by 4 bases, with 14 bases left in between. This CDR3 is CASSLPGLGTGELFF. For the CDR3, the DNA is TGTGCCAGCAGTCTCCCCGGACTCGGCACCGGGGAGCTGTTTTTT.

This clonotype showed up just a few times. V and J are TRBV7-2 and TRBJ1-1; D is undetermined. This CDR3 is built from 17 residues. Trimming took off 3 bases at V and 0 bases at J, with 17 bases between the two ends. Germline V lookup: CDR1 SGHTA, CDR2 FQGNSA. CDR3 DNA: TGTGCCAGCAGCTTGATGGGCGCAGGCAACATGAACACTGAAGCTTTCTTT. The encoded protein is CASSLMGAGNMNTEAFF.

The table lists this clonotype with many counts. The rearrangement links TRBV3-1 to TRBJ2-7; perhaps TRBD2 as D (5 bases). Germline lookup yields CDR1 LGHDT and CDR2 YNNKEL (reference sequence). Trimming removed 3 bases from V and 6 bases from J, with 12 bases in between. The CDR3 is made up of 13 amino acids. The CDR3 DNA sequence: TGTGCCAGCAGCCAGGCGGGCGGCTTCGAGCAGTACTTC. Protein product: CASSQAGGFEQYF.

This clonotype was recorded at least ten times. This chain connects TRBV6-5 to TRBJ1-2; D ambiguous. Trimming pared 2 bases from V and 1 base from J, leaving 14 bases between. The germline gives CDR1 MNHEY, CDR2 SVGAGI. This CDR3 contains 16 residues. CDR3 bases: TGTGCCAGCAGTTACGACGGAGCCAACCTTAACTATGGCTACACCTTC. This codes for CASSYDGANLNYGYTF.

This clonotype was found many times. This sequence joins TRBV2 and TRBJ2-5, with D tentatively TRBD2 (6 bases). The CDR3 is 17 residues long. In germline, CDR1 is SNHLY, CDR2 FYNNEI. Trimming shortened V by 3 bases and J by 2 bases, and 19 bases separated the two germline ends. The CDR3 region has the DNA TGTGCCAGCAGTGATAGAGGAGGGACCGCCTTACAAGAGACCCAGTACTTC. This codes for CASSDRGGTALQETQYF.

This clonotype was seen only a few times. The chain links TRBV25-1 to TRBJ2-3; possibly TRBD1 for D (7 bases). The CDR3 is 16 amino acids. V was shortened by 2 bases and J by 2 bases, with 14 bases between the two germline ends. Germline V gene sequence: CDR1 MGHDK, CDR2 SYGVNS. This CDR3 reads CASSERRGPDTDTQYF. Written as DNA, the CDR3 is TGTGCCAGCAGTGAACGGAGGGGGCCGGACACAGATACGCAGTATTTT. Combining the CDR3 with reference TRBV25-1 and TRBJ2-3 gives the whole variable domain EADIYQTPRYLVIGTGKKITLECSQTMGHDKMYWYQQDPGMELHLIHYSYGVNSTEKGDLSSESTVSRIRTEHFPLTLESARPSHTSQYLCASSERRGPDTDTQYFGPGTRLTVL.

This clonotype occurred a few times. The CDR3 bases are TGTGCCAGCAGCCACCTGGCGAGGGGGACTGAAGCTTTCTTT. This sequence encodes CASSHLARGTEAFF. The rearrangement links TRBV7-2 to TRBJ1-1, with TRBD1 as a possible D gene (6 bases). This CDR3 is built from 14 residues. Trimming took off 5 bases at V and 5 bases at J, with 15 bases between the two ends. Germline V gene sequence: CDR1 SGHTA, CDR2 FQGNSA.

This clonotype has at least ten counts. This rearrangement joins TRBV20-1 to TRBJ1-2, with TRBD1 as a possible D gene (5 bases). The CDR3 covers 13 residues. The V gene lost 3 bases and the J gene lost 7 bases, with 15 bases spanning the gap. Germline CDR1 reads DFQATT; CDR2 reads SNEGSKA (reference sequence). The CDR3 DNA reads as TGCAGTGCTAGGAGGCCGGGGGGAGCTGGCTACACCTTC. Its protein is CSARRPGGAGYTF.

The chain's CDR3 is CASSTGSGGEKLFF. The CDR3 DNA is TGTGCCAGCAGTACCGGGAGCGGTGGTGAAAAACTGTTTTTT. J is TRBJ1-4 and V is TRBV6-1, with unresolved D. The germline V gene encodes CDR1 MNHNS and CDR2 SASEGT. The CDR3 spans 14 residues. V was clipped by 5 bases and J by 7 bases, with 14 bases between them.

The V gene is TRBV7-9, the J gene TRBJ2-7, with D hard to call. The CDR3 contains 15 residues. V was trimmed by 7 bases and J by 1 base, leaving 17 bases between them. Germline V gene sequence: CDR1 SEHNR, CDR2 FQNEAQ (reference sequence). The CDR3 sequence is CASTHSHPPSYEQYF. CDR3 in DNA: TGTGCCAGCACCCACAGCCACCCCCCGTCCTACGAGCAGTACTTC.

This clonotype was seen ten or more times. This rearrangement joins TRBV20-1 to TRBJ2-1; D is uncertain. Trimming removed 1 base at V and 7 bases at J, with 8 bases between. Germline assignment: CDR1 DFQATT and CDR2 SNEGSKA (reference sequence). The CDR3 extends over 12 amino acids. Here the CDR3 DNA reads TGCAGTGCTAGAGGTTCCCTTAATGAGCAGTTCTTC. The encoded protein is CSARGSLNEQFF.